Given below is one T cell receptor (beta chain) in context. The antigen is undetermined. The method was immunoSEQ multiplex PCR; TCRdb's version includes in-frame clones alone and lacks a portion of them. This sample carries 150,000 or so clones, over 85% of them seen once, and the ten largest clones take approximately 20%. This sample is part of a study of T cell responses to AZD1222 COVID-19 vaccine. Whole-study results and caveats: Sampling captured repertoires only after the peak T cell response. Following two doses of AZD1222, Spike-specific TCR breadth and depth rose. At 160-218 and 743-854, vaccine-associated CD4 TCRs were dominant, and they spanned spike.

The V and J ends lost 0 bases and 4 bases respectively, with 7 bases between them. The CDR3 consists of 14 residues. Germline V gene data show CDR1 as ENHRY and CDR2 as SYGVKD. This sequence joins TRBV10-3 and TRBJ1-3; D is unclear. Material: peripheral blood, obtained on day 0 of AZD1222 vaccination. This clonotype originated in an adult in good health. CDR3 bases: TGTGCCATCAGTGAGTCCCCGGGGGGAAACACCATATATTTT. This gives the protein CAISESPGGNTIYF.